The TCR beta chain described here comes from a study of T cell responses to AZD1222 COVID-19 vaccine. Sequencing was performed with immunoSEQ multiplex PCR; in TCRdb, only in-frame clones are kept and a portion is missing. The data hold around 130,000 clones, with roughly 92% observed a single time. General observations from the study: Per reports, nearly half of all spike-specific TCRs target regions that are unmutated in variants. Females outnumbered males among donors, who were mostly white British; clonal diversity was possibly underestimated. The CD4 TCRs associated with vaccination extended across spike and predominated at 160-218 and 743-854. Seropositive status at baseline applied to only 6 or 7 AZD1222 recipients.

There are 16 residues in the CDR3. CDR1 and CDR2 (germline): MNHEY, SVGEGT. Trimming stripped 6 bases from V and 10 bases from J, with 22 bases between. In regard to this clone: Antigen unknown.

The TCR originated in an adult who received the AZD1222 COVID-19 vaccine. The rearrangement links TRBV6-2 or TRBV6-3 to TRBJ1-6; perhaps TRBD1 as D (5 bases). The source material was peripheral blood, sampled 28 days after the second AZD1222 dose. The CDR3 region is CASSSIAGFEGSPLHF. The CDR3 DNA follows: TGTGCCAGCAGCTCGATCGCAGGGTTCGAAGGGTCACCCCTCCACTTT.